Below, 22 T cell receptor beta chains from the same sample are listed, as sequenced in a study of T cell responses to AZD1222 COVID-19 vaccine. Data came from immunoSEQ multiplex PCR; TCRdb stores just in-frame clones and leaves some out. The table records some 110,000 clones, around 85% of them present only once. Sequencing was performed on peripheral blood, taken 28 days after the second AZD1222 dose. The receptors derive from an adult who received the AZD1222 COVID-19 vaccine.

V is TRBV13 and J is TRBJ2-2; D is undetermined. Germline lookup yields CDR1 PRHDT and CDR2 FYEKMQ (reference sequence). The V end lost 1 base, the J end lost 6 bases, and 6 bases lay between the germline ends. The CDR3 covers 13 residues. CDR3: CASSLAVAGELFF. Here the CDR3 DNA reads TGTGCCAGCAGCTTAGCAGTGGCCGGGGAGCTGTTTTTT.

CDR3 amino acids: CASTSRGNTEAFF. The DNA for the CDR3 is TGTGCCAGCACCTCCCGAGGGAACACTGAAGCTTTCTTT. The chain joins TRBV28 to TRBJ1-1; D not certain. Between the trimmed V and J ends, which lost 7 bases and 1 base, there was a span of 10 bases. CDR1 is MDHEN, CDR2 SYDVKM, per germline. The CDR3 contains 13 residues.

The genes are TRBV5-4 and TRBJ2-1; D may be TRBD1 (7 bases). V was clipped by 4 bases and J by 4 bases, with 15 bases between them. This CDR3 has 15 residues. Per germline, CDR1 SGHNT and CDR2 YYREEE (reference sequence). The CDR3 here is CASSHQTGTYNEQFF. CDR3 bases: TGTGCCAGCAGCCACCAGACAGGGACTTACAATGAGCAGTTCTTC.

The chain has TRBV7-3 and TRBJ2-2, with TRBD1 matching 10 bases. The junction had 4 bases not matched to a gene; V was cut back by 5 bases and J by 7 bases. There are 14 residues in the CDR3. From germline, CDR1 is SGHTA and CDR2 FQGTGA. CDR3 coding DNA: TGTGCCAGCAGCGTGGGACAGGGGAACGGGGAGCTGTTTTTT. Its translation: CASSVGQGNGELFF. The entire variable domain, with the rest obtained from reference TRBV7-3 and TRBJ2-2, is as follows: GAGVSQTPSNKVTEKGKYVELRCDPISGHTALYWYRQSLGQGPEFLIYFQGTGAADDSGLPNDRFFAVRPEGSVSTLKIQRTERGDSAVYLCASSVGQGNGELFFGEGSRLTVL.

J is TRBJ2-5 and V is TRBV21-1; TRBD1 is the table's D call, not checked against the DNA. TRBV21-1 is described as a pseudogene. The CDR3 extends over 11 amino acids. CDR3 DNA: TGTGCCAGCGGACAGGGGGAGACCCAGTACTTC. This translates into CASGQGETQYF.

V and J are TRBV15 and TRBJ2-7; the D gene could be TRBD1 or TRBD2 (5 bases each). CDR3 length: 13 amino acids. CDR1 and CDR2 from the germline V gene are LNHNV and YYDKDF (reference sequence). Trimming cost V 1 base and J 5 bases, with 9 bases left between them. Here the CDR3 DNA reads TGTGCCACCAGCAGAGGGGGGAGCAACGAGCAGTACTTC. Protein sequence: CATSRGGSNEQYF. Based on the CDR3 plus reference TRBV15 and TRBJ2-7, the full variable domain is DAMVIQNPRYQVTQFGKPVTLSCSQTLNHNVMYWYQQKSSQAPKLLFHYYDKDFNNEADTPDNFQSRRPNTSFCFLDIRSPGLGDTAMYLCATSRGGSNEQYFGPGTRLTVT.

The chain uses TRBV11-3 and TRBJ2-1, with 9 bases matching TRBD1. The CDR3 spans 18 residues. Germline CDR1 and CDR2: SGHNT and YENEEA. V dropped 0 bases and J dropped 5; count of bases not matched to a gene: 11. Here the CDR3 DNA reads TGTGCCAGCAGCTTAGAACGAACAGGGGGCATAGAACACAATGAGCAGTTCTTC. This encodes CASSLERTGGIEHNEQFF.

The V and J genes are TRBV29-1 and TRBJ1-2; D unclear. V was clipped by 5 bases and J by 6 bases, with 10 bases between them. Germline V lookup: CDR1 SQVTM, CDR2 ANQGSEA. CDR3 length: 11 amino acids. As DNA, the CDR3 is TGCAGCGTTTATGGAATGAATGGCTACACCTTC. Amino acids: CSVYGMNGYTF. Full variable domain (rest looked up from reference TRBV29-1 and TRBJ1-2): SAVISQKPSRDICQRGTSLTIQCQVDSQVTMMFWYRQQPGQSLTLIATANQGSEATYESGFVIDKFPISRPNLTFSTLTVSNMSPEDSSIYLCSVYGMNGYTFGSGTRLTVV.

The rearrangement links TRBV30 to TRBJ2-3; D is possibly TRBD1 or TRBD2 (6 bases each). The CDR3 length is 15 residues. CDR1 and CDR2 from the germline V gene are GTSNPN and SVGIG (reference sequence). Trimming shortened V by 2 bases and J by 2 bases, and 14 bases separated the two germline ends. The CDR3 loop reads CAWSLGGGLTDTQYF. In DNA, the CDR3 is TGTGCCTGGAGTCTAGGAGGGGGACTCACAGATACGCAGTATTTT.

CDR3 in DNA: TGTGCCAGCAGACCTCAGGGGAGGCAAGAGACCCAGTACTTC. Its translation is CASRPQGRQETQYF. The rearrangement joins TRBV28 to TRBJ2-5; D tentatively reads TRBD1 or TRBD2 (6 bases each). CDR3 size: 14 residues. V was trimmed by 6 bases and J by 2 bases, leaving 13 bases between them. Per germline, CDR1 MDHEN and CDR2 SYDVKM.

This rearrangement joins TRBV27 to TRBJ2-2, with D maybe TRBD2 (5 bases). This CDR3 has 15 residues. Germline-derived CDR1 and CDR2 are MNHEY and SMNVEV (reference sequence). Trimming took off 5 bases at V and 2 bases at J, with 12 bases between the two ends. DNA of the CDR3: TGTGCCAGCAGTGAGGACTTAGCCAACACCGGGGAGCTGTTTTTT. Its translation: CASSEDLANTGELFF.

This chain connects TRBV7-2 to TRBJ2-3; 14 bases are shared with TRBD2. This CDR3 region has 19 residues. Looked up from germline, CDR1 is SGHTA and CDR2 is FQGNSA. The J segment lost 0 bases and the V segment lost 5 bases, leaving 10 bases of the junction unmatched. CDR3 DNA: TGTGCCAGCAGCATCGGACTAGCGGGGGGCTACTCTAGCACAGATACGCAGTATTTT. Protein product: CASSIGLAGGYSSTDTQYF. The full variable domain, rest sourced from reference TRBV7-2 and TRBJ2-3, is GAGVSQSPSNKVTEKGKDVELRCDPISGHTALYWYRQSLGQGLEFLIYFQGNSAPDKSGLPSDRFSAERTGGSVSTLTIQRTQQEDSAVYLCASSIGLAGGYSSTDTQYFGPGTRLTVL.

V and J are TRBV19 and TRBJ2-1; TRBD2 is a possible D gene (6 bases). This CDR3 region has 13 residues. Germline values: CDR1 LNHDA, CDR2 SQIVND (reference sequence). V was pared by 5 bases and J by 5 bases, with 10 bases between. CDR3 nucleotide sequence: TGTGCCAGTAGTCTCCAGCGGGACAATGAGCAGTTCTTC. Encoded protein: CASSLQRDNEQFF.

The CDR3 protein is CASSTSPSEGDNEQFF. The CDR3 DNA is TGTGCCAGTAGTACCTCCCCTAGCGAAGGGGACAATGAGCAGTTCTTC. The chain has TRBV19 and TRBJ2-1, with a weak D call TRBD2 (6 bases). The CDR3 is made up of 16 amino acids. V was pared by 4 bases and J by 5 bases, with 18 bases between. Germline V gene sequence: CDR1 LNHDA, CDR2 SQIVND (reference sequence).

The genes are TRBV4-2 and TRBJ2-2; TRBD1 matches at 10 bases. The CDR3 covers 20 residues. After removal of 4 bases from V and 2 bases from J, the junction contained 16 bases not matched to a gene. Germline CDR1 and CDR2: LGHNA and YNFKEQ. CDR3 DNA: TGTGCCAGCAGCCCCAAGTTTGGTGGGACAGGGGTGATCAACACCGGGGAGCTGTTTTTT. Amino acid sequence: CASSPKFGGTGVINTGELFF.

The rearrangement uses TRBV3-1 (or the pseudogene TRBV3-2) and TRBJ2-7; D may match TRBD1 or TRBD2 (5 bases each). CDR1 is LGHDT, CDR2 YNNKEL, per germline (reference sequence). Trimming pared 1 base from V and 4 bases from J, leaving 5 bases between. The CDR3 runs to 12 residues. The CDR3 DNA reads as TGTGCCAGCAGCCAAGGGGGGTACGAGCAGTACTTC. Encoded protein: CASSQGGYEQYF.

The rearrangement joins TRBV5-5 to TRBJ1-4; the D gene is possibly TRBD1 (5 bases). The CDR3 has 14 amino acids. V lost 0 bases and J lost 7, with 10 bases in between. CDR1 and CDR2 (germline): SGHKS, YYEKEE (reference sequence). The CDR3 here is CASSLEWGSEKLFF. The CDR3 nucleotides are TGTGCCAGCAGCTTGGAGTGGGGGTCTGAAAAACTGTTTTTT. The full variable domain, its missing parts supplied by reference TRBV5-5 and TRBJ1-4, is DAGVTQSPTHLIKTRGQQVTLRCSPISGHKSVSWYQQVLGQGPQFIFQYYEKEERGRGNFPDRFSARQFPNYSSELNVNALLLGDSALYLCASSLEWGSEKLFFGSGTQLSVL.

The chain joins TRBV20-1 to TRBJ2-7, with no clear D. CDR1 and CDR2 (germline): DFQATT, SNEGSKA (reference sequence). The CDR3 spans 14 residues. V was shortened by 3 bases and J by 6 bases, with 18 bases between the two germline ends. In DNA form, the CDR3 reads TGCAGTGCTAGTCCCGCCGTTGTTGATGTCGAGCAGTACTTC. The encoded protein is CSASPAVVDVEQYF.

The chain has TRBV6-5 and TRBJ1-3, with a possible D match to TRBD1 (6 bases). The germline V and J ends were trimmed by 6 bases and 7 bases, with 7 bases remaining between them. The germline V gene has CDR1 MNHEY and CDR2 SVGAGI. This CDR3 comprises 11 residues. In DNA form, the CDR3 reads TGTGCCAGCAGCACAGGGAACACCATATATTTT. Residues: CASSTGNTIYF.

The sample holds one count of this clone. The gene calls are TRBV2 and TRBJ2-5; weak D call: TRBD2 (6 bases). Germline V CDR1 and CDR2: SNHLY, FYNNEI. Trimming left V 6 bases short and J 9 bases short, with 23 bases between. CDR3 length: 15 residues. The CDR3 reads CASRAPTFPGGAQYF. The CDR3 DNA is TGTGCCAGCAGGGCACCTACCTTCCCCGGAGGGGCCCAGTACTTC.

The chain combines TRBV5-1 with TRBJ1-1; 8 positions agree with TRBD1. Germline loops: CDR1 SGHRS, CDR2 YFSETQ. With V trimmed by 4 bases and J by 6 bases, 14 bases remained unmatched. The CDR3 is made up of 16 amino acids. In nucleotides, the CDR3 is TGCGCCAGCAGCCCGGGGGGGGCAGGGGGCTGGGCTGAAGCTTTCTTT. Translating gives CASSPGGAGGWAEAFF.

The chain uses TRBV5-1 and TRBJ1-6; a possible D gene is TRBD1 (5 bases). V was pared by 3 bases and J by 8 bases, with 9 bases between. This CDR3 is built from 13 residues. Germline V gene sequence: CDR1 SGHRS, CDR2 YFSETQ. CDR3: CASSSGTDSPLHF. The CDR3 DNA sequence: TGCGCCAGCAGCTCAGGGACTGATTCACCCCTCCACTTT.